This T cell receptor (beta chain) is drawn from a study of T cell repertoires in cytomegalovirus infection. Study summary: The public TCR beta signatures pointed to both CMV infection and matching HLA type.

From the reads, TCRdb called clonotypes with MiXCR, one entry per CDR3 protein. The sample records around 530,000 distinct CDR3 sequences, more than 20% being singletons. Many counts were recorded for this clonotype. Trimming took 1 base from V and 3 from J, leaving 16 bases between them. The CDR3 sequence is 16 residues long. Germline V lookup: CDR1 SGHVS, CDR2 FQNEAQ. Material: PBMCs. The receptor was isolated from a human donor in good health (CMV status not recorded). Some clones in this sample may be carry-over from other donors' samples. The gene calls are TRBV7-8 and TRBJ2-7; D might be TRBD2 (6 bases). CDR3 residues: CASSLVGRREDYEQYV. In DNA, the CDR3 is TGTGCCAGCAGCTTAGTAGGACGGCGGGAAGACTACGAGCAGTACGTC.